The T cell receptor (beta chain) described here comes from a study of early T cells in non-severe SARS-CoV-2 infection. Study information: Whole-blood bulk RNA, unsorted, was sequenced, and chains were unpaired. The study's findings and limits: Clonotype matching in VDJdb favored anti-spike CD8 responses and did not capture private and CD4 specificities.

Germline V CDR1 and CDR2: SNHLY, FYNNEI. This CDR3 region has 14 residues. With V trimmed by 6 bases and J by 0 bases, 4 bases remained unmatched. This clonotype was counted a few times. Its cognate antigen is unknown. cDNA molecules, individually, were tagged with unique molecular identifiers. Each CDR3 protein gets one entry after TCRdb re-called the 5' RACE reads with MiXCR. The sample yields fewer than 110,000 distinct CDR3 sequences, roughly 11% seen once. This clonotype was obtained from an adult who was a healthcare worker with PCR-confirmed SARS-CoV-2 infection or an uninfected control (not recorded which). V and J are TRBV2 and TRBJ1-1, with 7 bases identical to TRBD1. Sequencing used whole blood. The CDR3, as DNA: TGTGCCAGCAGGGGCAGGGGGATGAACACTGAAGCTTTCTTT. Amino acids: CASRGRGMNTEAFF.